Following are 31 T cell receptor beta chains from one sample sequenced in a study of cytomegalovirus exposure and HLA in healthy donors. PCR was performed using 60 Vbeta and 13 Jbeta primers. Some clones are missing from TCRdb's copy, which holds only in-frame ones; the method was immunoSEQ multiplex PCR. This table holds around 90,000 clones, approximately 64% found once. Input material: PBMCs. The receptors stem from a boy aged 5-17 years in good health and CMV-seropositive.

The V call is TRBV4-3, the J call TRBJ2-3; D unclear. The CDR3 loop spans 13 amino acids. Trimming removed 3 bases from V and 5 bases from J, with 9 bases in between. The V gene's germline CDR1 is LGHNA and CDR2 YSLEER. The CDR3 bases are TGCGCCAGCAGCCATGGGCTCCGAGATACGCAGTATTTT. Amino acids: CASSHGLRDTQYF.

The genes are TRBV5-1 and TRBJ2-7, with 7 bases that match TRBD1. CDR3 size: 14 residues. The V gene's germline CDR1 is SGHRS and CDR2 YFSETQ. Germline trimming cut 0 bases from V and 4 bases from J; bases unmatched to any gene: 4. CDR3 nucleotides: TGCGCCAGCAGCTTGGGGCAGGGGGAATACGAGCAGTACTTC. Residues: CASSLGQGEYEQYF.

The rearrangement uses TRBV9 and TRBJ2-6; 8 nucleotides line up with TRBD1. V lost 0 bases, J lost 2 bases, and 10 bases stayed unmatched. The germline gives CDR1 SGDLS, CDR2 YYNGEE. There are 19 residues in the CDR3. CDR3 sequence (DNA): TGTGCCAGCAGCGTAGTGGCAGGGGGCTTGGGGCCTGGGGCCAACGTCCTGACTTTC. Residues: CASSVVAGGLGPGANVLTF.

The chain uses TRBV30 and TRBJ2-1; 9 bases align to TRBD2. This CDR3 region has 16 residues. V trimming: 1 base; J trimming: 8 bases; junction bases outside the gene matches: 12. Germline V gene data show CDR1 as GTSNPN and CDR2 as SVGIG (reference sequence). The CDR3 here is CAWSALRTSAGYEQFF. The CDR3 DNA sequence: TGTGCCTGGAGTGCACTGAGGACTAGCGCGGGCTATGAGCAGTTCTTC.

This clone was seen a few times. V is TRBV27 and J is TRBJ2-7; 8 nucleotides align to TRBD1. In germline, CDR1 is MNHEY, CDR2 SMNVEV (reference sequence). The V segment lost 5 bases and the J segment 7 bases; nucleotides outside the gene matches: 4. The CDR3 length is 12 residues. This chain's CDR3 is CASSPRQGEQYF. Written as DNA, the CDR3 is TGTGCCAGCAGTCCCCGACAGGGGGAGCAGTACTTC.

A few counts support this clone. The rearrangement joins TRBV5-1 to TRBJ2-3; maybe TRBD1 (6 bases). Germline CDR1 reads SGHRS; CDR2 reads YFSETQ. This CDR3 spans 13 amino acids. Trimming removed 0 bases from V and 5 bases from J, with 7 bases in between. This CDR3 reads CASSLAGVDTQYF. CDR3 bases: TGCGCCAGCAGCTTGGCAGGGGTAGATACGCAGTATTTT. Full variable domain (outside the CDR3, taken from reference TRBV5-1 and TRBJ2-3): KAGVTQTPRYLIKTRGQQVTLSCSPISGHRSVSWYQQTPGQGLQFLFEYFSETQRNKGNFPGRFSGRQFSNSRSEMNVSTLELGDSALYLCASSLAGVDTQYFGPGTRLTVL.

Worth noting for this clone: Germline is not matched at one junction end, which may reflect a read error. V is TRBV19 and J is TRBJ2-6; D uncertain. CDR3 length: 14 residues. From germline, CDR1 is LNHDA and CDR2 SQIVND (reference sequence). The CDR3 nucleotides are TGTGCCAGTAGTATTAGCTCTGCGGCCAACGTCCTGACTTTC. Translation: CASSISSAANVLTF.

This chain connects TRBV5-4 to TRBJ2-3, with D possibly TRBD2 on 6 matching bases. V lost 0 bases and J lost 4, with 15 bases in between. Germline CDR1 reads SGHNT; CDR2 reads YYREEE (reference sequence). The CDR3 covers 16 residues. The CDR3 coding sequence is TGTGCCAGCAGCTTGGGGGGGAGGAACAAGGCAGATACGCAGTATTTT. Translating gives CASSLGGRNKADTQYF.

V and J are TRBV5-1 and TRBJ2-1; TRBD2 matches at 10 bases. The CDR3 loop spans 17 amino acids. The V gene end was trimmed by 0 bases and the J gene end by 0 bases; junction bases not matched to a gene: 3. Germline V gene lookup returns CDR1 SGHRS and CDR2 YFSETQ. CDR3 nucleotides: TGCGCCAGCAGCTTGGTCGCTAGCGGGAGCTCCTACAATGAGCAGTTCTTC. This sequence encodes CASSLVASGSSYNEQFF.

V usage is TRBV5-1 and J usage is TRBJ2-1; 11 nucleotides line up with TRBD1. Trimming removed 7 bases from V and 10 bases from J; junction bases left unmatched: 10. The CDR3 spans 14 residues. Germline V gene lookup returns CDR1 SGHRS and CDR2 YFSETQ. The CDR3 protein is CASEPGQGAREQFF. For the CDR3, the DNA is TGCGCCAGCGAACCCGGACAGGGGGCGCGGGAGCAGTTCTTC.

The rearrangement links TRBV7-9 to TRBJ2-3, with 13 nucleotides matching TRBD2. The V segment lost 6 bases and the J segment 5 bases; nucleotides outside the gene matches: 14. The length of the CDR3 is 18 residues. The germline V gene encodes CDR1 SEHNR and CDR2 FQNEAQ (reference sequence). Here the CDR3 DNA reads TGTGCCAGCAGAGACACGGGACTAGCGGGAATTCGCAAAGATACGCAGTATTTT. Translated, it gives CASRDTGLAGIRKDTQYF. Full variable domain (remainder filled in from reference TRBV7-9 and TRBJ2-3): DTGVSQNPRHKITKRGQNVTFRCDPISEHNRLYWYRQTLGQGPEFLTYFQNEAQLEKSRLLSDRFSAERPKGSFSTLEIQRTEQGDSAMYLCASRDTGLAGIRKDTQYFGPGTRLTVL.

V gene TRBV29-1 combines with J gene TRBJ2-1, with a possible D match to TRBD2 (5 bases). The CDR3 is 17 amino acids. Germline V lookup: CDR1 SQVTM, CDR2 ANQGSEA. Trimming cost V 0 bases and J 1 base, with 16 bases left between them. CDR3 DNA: TGCAGCGTTGAAGACGAGATCGGCGGGCTTTCCTACAATGAGCAGTTCTTC. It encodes CSVEDEIGGLSYNEQFF.

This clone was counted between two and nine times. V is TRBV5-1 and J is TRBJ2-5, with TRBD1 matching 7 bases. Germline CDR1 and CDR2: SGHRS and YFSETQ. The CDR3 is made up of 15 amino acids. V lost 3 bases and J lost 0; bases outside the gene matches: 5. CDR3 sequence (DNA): TGCGCCAGCAGCTACTATGGGACAGACCAAGAGACCCAGTACTTC. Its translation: CASSYYGTDQETQYF.

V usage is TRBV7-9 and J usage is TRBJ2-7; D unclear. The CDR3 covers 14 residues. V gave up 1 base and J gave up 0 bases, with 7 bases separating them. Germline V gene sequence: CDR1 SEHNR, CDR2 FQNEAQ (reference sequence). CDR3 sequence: CASSLVTTSYEQYF. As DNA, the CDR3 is TGTGCCAGCAGCTTAGTAACAACCTCCTACGAGCAGTACTTC. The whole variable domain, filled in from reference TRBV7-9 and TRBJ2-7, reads DTGVSQNPRHKITKRGQNVTFRCDPISEHNRLYWYRQTLGQGPEFLTYFQNEAQLEKSRLLSDRFSAERPKGSFSTLEIQRTEQGDSAMYLCASSLVTTSYEQYFGPGTRLTVT.

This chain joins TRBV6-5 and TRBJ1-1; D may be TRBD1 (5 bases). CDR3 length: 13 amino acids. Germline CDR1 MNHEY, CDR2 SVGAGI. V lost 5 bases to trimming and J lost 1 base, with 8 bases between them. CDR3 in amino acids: CASSRTTNTEAFF. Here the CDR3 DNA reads TGTGCCAGCAGTAGGACAACGAACACTGAAGCTTTCTTT.

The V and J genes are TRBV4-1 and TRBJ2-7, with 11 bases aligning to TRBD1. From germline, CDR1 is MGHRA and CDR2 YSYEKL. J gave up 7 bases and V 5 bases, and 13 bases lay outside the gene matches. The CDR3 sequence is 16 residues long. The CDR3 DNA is TGCGCCAGCAGCATTAGGACAGGGGGCGCGGCAGGGGAGCAGTACTTC. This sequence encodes CASSIRTGGAAGEQYF.

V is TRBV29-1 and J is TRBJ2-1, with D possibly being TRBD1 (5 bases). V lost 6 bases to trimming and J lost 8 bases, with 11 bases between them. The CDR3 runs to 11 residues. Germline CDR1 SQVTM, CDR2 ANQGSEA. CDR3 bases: TGCAGCGTAAGCAGGGAATATGAGCAGTTCTTC. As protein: CSVSREYEQFF.

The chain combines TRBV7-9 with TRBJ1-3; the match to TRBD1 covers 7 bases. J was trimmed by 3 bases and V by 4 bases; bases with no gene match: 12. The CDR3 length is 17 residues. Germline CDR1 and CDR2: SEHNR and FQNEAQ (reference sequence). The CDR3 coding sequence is TGTGCCAGCAGCTCACACTCGACAGGGAGGCGTGGAAACACCATATATTTT. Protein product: CASSSHSTGRRGNTIYF.

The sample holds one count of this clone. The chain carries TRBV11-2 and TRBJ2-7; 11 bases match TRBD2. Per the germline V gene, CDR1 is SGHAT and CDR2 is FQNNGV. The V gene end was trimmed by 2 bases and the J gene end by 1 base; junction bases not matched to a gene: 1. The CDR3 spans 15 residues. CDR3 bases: TGTGCCAGCAGCTTAAGACTAGCGGGGTCCTACGAGCAGTACTTC. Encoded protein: CASSLRLAGSYEQYF.

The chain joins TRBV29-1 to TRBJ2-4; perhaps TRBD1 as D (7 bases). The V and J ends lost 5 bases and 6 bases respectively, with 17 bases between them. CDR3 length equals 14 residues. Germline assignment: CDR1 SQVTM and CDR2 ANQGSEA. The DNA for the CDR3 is TGCAGCGTTAACAGGGGAGGTTCGTCAAACATTCAGTACTTC. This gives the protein CSVNRGGSSNIQYF.

The CDR3 DNA is TGCAGCGTTGTCCATCGGGACATAGGTGGCTACACCTTC. It specifies CSVVHRDIGGYTF. The V and J genes are TRBV29-1 and TRBJ1-2; weak D call: TRBD1 (6 bases). Germline V gene data show CDR1 as SQVTM and CDR2 as ANQGSEA. Trimming pared 4 bases from V and 7 bases from J, leaving 16 bases between. This CDR3 spans 13 amino acids.

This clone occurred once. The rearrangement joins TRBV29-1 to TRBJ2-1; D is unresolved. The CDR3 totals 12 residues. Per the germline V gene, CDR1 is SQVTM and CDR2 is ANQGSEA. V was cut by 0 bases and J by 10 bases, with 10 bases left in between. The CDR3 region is CSVEEGGIEQFF. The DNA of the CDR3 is TGCAGCGTTGAAGAAGGCGGCATAGAGCAGTTCTTC.

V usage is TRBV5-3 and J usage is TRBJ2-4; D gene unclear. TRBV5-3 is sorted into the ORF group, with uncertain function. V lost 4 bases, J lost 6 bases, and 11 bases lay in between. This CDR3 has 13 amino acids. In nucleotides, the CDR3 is TGTGCCAGAAGCCCTCGGGTCGGAAACATTCAGTACTTC. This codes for CARSPRVGNIQYF.

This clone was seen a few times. The CDR3 loop is CASSLMGSNEKLFF. The CDR3 region has the DNA TGCGCCAGCAGCTTGATGGGCTCTAATGAAAAACTGTTTTTT. The rearrangement joins TRBV5-1 to TRBJ1-4; no clear D. Germline-derived CDR1 and CDR2 are SGHRS and YFSETQ. V was cut by 1 base and J by 3 bases, with 7 bases left in between. The CDR3 contains 14 residues.

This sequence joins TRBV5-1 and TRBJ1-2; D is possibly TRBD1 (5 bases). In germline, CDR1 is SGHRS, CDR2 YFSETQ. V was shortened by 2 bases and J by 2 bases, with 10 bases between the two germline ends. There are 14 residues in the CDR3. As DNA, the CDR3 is TGCGCCAGCAGCTTCTCTCCAGGGAACTATGGCTACACCTTC. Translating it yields CASSFSPGNYGYTF.

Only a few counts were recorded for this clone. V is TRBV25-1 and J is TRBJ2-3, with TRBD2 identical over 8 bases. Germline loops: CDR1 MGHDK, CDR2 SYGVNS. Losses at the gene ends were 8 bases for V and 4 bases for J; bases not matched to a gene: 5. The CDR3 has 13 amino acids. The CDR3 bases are TGTGCCAGCGCACGGGGGGGGGCAGATACGCAGTATTTT. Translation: CASARGGADTQYF.

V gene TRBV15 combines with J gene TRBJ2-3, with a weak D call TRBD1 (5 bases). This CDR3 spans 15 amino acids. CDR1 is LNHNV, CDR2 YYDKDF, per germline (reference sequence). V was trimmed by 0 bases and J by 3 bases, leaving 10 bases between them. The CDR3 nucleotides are TGTGCCACCAGCAGAGATAATCAGGGAACAGATACGCAGTATTTT. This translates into CATSRDNQGTDTQYF.

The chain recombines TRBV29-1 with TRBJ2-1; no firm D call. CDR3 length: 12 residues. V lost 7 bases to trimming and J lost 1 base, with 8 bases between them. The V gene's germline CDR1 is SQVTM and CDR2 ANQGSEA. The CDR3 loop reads CSALSSYNEQFF. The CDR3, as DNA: TGCAGCGCCCTTTCTTCCTACAATGAGCAGTTCTTC.

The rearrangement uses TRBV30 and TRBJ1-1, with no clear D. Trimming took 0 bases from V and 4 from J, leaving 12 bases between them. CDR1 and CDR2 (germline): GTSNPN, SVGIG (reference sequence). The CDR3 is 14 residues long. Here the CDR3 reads CAWSVGGSATEAFF. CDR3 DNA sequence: TGTGCCTGGAGTGTGGGAGGGTCGGCCACTGAAGCTTTCTTT.

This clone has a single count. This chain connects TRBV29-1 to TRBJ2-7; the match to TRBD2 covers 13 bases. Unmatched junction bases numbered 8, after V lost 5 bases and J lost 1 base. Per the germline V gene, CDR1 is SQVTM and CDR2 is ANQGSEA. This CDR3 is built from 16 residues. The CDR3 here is CSVPGLAGIRSYEQYF. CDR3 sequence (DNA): TGCAGCGTTCCGGGACTAGCGGGAATTAGATCCTACGAGCAGTACTTC.

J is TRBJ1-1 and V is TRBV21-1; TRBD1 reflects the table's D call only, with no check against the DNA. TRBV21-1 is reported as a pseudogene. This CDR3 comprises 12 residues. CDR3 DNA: TGTGCCATGGGTTTAAGGGGCACTGAAGCTTTCTTT. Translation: CAMGLRGTEAFF.